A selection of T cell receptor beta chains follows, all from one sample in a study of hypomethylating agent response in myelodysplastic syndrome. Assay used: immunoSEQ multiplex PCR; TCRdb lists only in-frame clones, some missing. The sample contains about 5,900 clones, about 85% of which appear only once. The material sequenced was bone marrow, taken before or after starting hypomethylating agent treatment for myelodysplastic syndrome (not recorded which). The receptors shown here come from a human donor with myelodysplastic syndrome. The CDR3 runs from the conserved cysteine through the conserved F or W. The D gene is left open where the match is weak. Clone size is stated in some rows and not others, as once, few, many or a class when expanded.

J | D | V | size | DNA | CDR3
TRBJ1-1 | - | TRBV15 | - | TGTGCCACCAGCAGAGATCTCATCGGGACCAGAATGAACACTGAAGCTTTCTTT | CATSRDLIGTRMNTEAFF
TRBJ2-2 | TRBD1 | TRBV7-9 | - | TGTGCCAGCAGCTTACCCAGAGGACAGGGGACGCACGGGGAGCTGTTTTTT | CASSLPRGQGTHGELFF
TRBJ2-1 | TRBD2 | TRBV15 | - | TGTGCCACCAGCAGAGATGGGGGACTAGAGCAGTTCTTC | CATSRDGGLEQFF
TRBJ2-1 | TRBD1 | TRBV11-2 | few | TGTGCCAGCATTCTAGAAGCGAGACAGGGGTACAATGAGCAGTTCTTC | CASILEARQGYNEQFF
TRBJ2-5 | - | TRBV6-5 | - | TGTGCCAGCAGTACCAAGGGACGGGTGACCCAGTACTTC | CASSTKGRVTQYF
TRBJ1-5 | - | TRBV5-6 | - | TGTGCCAGCAGCTCCCAGAGCTATAGCAATCAGCCCCAGCATTTT | CASSSQSYSNQPQHF
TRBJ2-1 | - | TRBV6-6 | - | TGTGCCAGCGGCGACAACAGTGGGCAGTTCTTC | CASGDNSGQFF
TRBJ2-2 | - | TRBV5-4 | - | TGTGCCAGCAGCCGTACCGGGGAGCTGTTTTTT | CASSRTGELFF
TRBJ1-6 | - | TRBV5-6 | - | TGTGCCAGCAGCCTTGAACAGGGCTCCTATAATTCACCCCTCCACTTT | CASSLEQGSYNSPLHF
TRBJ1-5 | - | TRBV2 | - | TGTGCCAGCAGGTGGGGAAATAGCAATCAGCCCCAGCATTTT | CASRWGNSNQPQHF
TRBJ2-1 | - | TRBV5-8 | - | TGTGCCAGCAGCTTAGGGACGGGCTCCTACAATGAGCAGTTCTTC | CASSLGTGSYNEQFF
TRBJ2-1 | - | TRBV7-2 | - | TGTGCCAGCAGCTGGGGGACGGAATACAATGAGCAGTTCTTC | CASSWGTEYNEQFF
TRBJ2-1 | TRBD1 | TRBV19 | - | TGTGCCAGTAGTCTATGGACAGGGGCCAATGAGCAGTTCTTC | CASSLWTGANEQFF
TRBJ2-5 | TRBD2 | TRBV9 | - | TGTGCCAGCAGCTTGAGCGGGGGGGCGTCGACCCAGTACTTC | CASSLSGGASTQYF
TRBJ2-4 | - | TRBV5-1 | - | TGCGCCAGCAGCTTAGGCCCCCTGGGCAAAAACATTCAGTACTTC | CASSLGPLGKNIQYF
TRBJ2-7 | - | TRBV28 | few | TGTGCCAGCTTTAGCGGCAGCTCCTACGAGCAGTACTTC | CASFSGSSYEQYF
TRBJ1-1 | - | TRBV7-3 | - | TGTGCCAGCAGCTCGCAACGGAACACTGAAGCTTTCTTT | CASSSQRNTEAFF
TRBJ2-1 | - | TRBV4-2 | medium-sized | TGTGCCAGCAGCCAAGAGGGGGTTGAGCAGTTCTTC | CASSQEGVEQFF
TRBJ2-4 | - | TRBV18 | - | TGTGCCAGCTCACCATCCGGGGACATTCAGTACTTC | CASSPSGDIQYF
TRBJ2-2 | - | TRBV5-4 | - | TGTGCCAGCAGCTTGGACCAAAACACCGGGGAGCTGTTTTTT | CASSLDQNTGELFF
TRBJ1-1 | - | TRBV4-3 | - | TGCGCCAGCAGCCAAGATTACGGCATGAACACTGAAGCTTTCTTT | CASSQDYGMNTEAFF
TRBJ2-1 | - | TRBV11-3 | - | TGTGCCAGCAGCTTTGGGGGTATTAATGAGCAGTTCTTC | CASSFGGINEQFF
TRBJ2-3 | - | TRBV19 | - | TGTGCCAGTAGAGTGGGGGATACGCAGTATTTT | CASRVGDTQYF
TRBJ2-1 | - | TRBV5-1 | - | TGCGCCAGCAGCTCCCGGACGCACAATGAGCAGTTCTTC | CASSSRTHNEQFF
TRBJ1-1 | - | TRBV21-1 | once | TGTGCCAGCAGCCGTTTTAGGACACGGCAAGCTTTCTTT | CASSRFRTRQAFF
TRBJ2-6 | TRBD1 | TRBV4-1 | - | TGCGCCAGCAGCCAAGAAGACAGGGGGTACTCTGGGGCCAACGTCCTGACTTTC | CASSQEDRGYSGANVLTF
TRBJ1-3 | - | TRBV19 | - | TGTGCCAGTAGCGAAGGCTCTGGAAACACCATATATTTT | CASSEGSGNTIYF
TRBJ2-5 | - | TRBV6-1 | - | TGTGCCAGCAGGGGGAGTTACGAGACCCAGTACTTC | CASRGSYETQYF
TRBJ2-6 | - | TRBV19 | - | TGTGCCAGTAGTATAGGTTCGGATCCTGGGGCCAACGTCCTGACTTTC | CASSIGSDPGANVLTF
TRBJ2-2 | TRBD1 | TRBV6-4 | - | TGTGCCAGCAGTGACTCGGGGACAGGGACGGCCGGGGAGCTGTTTTTT | CASSDSGTGTAGELFF
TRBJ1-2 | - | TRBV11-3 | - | TGTGCCAGCAGCTTAGGCGCGGGCAGGGATGAAATAGCTAACTATGGCTACACCTTC | CASSLGAGRDEIANYGYTF
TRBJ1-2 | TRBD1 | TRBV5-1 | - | TGCGCCAGCAGCTTGGCCACAGGGGTTAACTATGGCTACACCTTC | CASSLATGVNYGYTF
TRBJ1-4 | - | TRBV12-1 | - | TGTGCCATCCAGGTCCGGGGGAATGAAAAACTGTTTTTT | CAIQVRGNEKLFF
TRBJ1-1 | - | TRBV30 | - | TGTGCCTGGAGTGTAACCAGCCGGGGCAGGGCTGAAGCTTTCTTT | CAWSVTSRGRAEAFF
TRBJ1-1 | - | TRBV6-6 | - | TGTGCCAGCCAGGACATGAGGAGGACTGAAGCTTTCTTT | CASQDMRRTEAFF
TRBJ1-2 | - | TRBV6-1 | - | TGTGCCAGCAGTGAAGTGACAGGACGCTACACCTTC | CASSEVTGRYTF
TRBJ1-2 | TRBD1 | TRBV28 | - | TGTGCCAGCAGTTTACCGACAGGGGGAGATGGCTACACCTTC | CASSLPTGGDGYTF
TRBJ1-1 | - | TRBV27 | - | TGTGCCAGCAGTTTGGCAGGGTCGGATACTGAAGCTTTCTTT | CASSLAGSDTEAFF
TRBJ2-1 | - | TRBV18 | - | TGTGCCAGCTCACCAAATCGGGGGCGGTCATCCGGTGAGCAGTTCTTC | CASSPNRGRSSGEQFF
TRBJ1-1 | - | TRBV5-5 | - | TGTGCCAGCAAAAAGGGGATGAACACTGAAGCTTTCTTT | CASKKGMNTEAFF
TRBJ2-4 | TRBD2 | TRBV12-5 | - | TGTGCTAGTGGTCTAGCGGGGGGAGCGAGTGACATTCAGTACTTC | CASGLAGGASDIQYF
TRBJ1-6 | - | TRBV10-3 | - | TGTGCCATCAGACAAGCGGGGGGCCAATCACCCCTCCACTTT | CAIRQAGGQSPLHF
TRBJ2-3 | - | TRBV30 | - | TGTGCCTGGAGTAAGGGGCAGGGGACCCACACAGATACGCAGTATTTT | CAWSKGQGTHTDTQYF
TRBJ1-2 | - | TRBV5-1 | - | TGCGCCAGCCGGCCAGGGGACTATGGCTACACCTTC | CASRPGDYGYTF
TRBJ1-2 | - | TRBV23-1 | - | TGCGCCAGCAGTCAATCGAGGCGGCCCTATGGCTACACCTTC | CASSQSRRPYGYTF
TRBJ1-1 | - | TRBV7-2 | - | TGTGCCAGCAGCCATACCTTGTACACTGAAGCTTTCTTT | CASSHTLYTEAFF
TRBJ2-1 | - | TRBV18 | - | TGTGCCAGCCGCGGGACGGACAATGAGCAGTTCTTC | CASRGTDNEQFF
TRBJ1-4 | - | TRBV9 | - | TGTGCCAGCAGCCCGACGATTACAACTAATGAAAAACTGTTTTTT | CASSPTITTNEKLFF
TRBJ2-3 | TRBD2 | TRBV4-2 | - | TGTGCCAGCAGCCATGCCTTTAGCGGGGGGGAGGGAGATACGCAGTATTTT | CASSHAFSGGEGDTQYF
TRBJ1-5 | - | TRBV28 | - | TGTGCCAGCAGCTTAGGTTCCGGGAATCAGCCCCAGCATTTT | CASSLGSGNQPQHF
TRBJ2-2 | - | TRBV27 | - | TGTGCCAGCAGTCGAACAGGACGTGGGGAGCTGTTTTTT | CASSRTGRGELFF
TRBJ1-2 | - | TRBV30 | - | TGTGCCTGGTTCCAAAGGTATAGAAAGACCTATGGCTACACCTTC | CAWFQRYRKTYGYTF
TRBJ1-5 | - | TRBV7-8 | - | TGTGCCAGCAGCTTATTTGGTTCCCAGCCCCAGCATTTT | CASSLFGSQPQHF
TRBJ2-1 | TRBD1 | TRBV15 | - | TGTGCCACCAGCAGGGGTGGGACAGGGGGAACTAACAATGAGCAGTTCTTC | CATSRGGTGGTNNEQFF